The clone carrying this T cell receptor beta chain was recorded at least ten times. Its antigen remains unidentified. Unique molecular identifiers were incorporated when the TCRbeta library was constructed. MiXCR was run by TCRdb on the PCR reads, yielding one entry per CDR3 protein. The data show 250,000 to 300,000 distinct CDR3 sequences, less than 9.5% seen once. CDR3 size: 14 residues. Trimming left V 1 base short and J 9 bases short, with 13 bases between. Germline lookup yields CDR1 ENHRY and CDR2 SYGVKD. These data come from a study of T-cell reconstitution after alpha-beta-depleted transplantation in children. Overall study findings and caveats: From newly produced T cells came most of the T-cell counts and diversity one year after transplant. It was reported that alpha-beta T cells came from several hundred expanded graft clones (about two months after transplant).

The receptor's source is a female patient between 2 and 15 years old who had a stem cell transplant for Fanconi anemia, so the T cells may come from the graft donor. The sample consisted of peripheral blood, taken 360 days after TCRalphabeta/CD19-depleted stem cell transplant. The chain employs TRBV10-3 and TRBJ2-1; maybe TRBD2 (6 bases). DNA of the CDR3: TGTGCCATCAGTGAGTTCGGGAGATTTGGTGAGCAGTTCTTC. This encodes CAISEFGRFGEQFF.